A single sample gave rise to the 14 T cell receptor beta chains below, sequenced in a study of Ad26.COV2.S vaccination and SARS-CoV-2 variants (dated by TCRdb to 2020 to 2022). Interpreted using the paper, the treatment or condition label stands for: roughly 19 received Ad26.COV2.S at low or high dose, single or two shots; roughly 5 received placebo; per-sample allocation not given. Repertoires of vaccine and placebo recipients were sequenced from samples taken on day 63 after the first injection. The library relied on the immunoSEQ multiplex PCR assay. TCRdb's version of the immuneACCESS table is confined to in-frame rearrangements and falls short of the full clone set. An unresolved V gene accounts for under half of the shortfall where checked; the remainder is of unknown origin. A total of around 320,000 clones appear in this sample, 80% to 90% of them only once. The ten top clones hold 3.4% of the sample.

Specimen: peripheral blood, collected in a trial of Ad26.COV2.S vaccine versus placebo. The receptor set was obtained from a person aged 18-60 years who received the Ad26.COV2.S COVID-19 vaccine or a placebo.

J is TRBJ2-2 and V is TRBV10-3, with 13 bases that match TRBD2. The CDR3 runs to 12 residues. The germline V gene encodes CDR1 ENHRY and CDR2 SYGVKD. The CDR3 region has the DNA TGTGCGGGACTAGCGGGGACCGGGGAGCTGTTTTTT. Amino acids: CAGLAGTGELFF.

This chain uses TRBV4-1 with TRBJ2-1; either TRBD1 or TRBD2 may supply D (7 bases each). Germline lookup yields CDR1 MGHRA and CDR2 YSYEKL. The CDR3 extends over 16 amino acids. Deletions cut 2 bases from V and 4 bases from J, with 15 bases between. The CDR3 region has the DNA TGCGCCAGCAGCCAAACGACAGGGAGGGTATACAATGAGCAGTTCTTC. It codes for CASSQTTGRVYNEQFF.

The chain is built from TRBV5-1 and TRBJ1-1; D might be TRBD1 (5 bases). Trimming took 4 bases from V and 3 from J, leaving 10 bases between them. The CDR3 runs to 13 residues. Per the germline V gene, CDR1 is SGHRS and CDR2 is YFSETQ. The CDR3 nucleotides are TGCGCCAGCAGCCCCGGGACCCACACTGAAGCTTTCTTT. Residues: CASSPGTHTEAFF.

V usage is TRBV12-5 and J usage is TRBJ1-3; D perhaps matches TRBD1 (5 bases). CDR1 and CDR2 from the germline V gene are LGHNT and FRNRAP. This CDR3 comprises 13 residues. V was shortened by 6 bases and J by 4 bases, with 10 bases between the two germline ends. The CDR3: CASGPGTGNTIYF. The CDR3 DNA reads as TGTGCTAGTGGACCGGGGACGGGAAACACCATATATTTT.

In nucleotides, the CDR3 is TGTGCCAGCAGCGGCCGGACAGACACTAATGAAAAACTGTTTTTT. Amino acid sequence: CASSGRTDTNEKLFF. The V gene is TRBV3-1 (or the pseudogene TRBV3-2), the J gene TRBJ1-4; D might be TRBD1 (6 bases). CDR1 and CDR2 from the germline V gene are LGHDT and YNNKEL (reference sequence). With 5 bases removed from V and 2 bases from J, the gap between germline ends came to 12 bases. The CDR3 spans 15 residues.

CDR3: CASSLGASRDTQYF. In DNA form, the CDR3 reads TGTGCCAGCAGTTTAGGGGCTAGCAGGGATACGCAGTATTTT. V gene TRBV27 combines with J gene TRBJ2-3; either TRBD1 or TRBD2 may supply D (5 bases each). V lost 2 bases and J 6 bases, leaving 12 bases between the germline ends. Germline assignment: CDR1 MNHEY and CDR2 SMNVEV (reference sequence). The CDR3 runs to 14 residues.

This chain connects TRBV10-3 to TRBJ1-3; 9 nucleotides line up with TRBD1. Germline V gives CDR1 ENHRY, CDR2 SYGVKD. The CDR3 spans 15 residues. The V and J ends lost 5 bases and 2 bases, in that order; junction bases with no gene match: 4. CDR3 residues: CAISMDRGTGNTIYF. CDR3 in DNA: TGTGCCATCAGTATGGACAGGGGAACTGGAAACACCATATATTTT.

This clone was observed a single time. V is TRBV24-1 and J is TRBJ1-2; D not certain. V lost 7 bases and J lost 3, with 14 bases in between. The CDR3 is 14 residues long. The germline V gene encodes CDR1 KGHDR and CDR2 SFDVKD. The CDR3 DNA sequence: TGTGCCACCAGACTGGCAGCGGCGGACTATGGCTACACCTTC. Its translation is CATRLAAADYGYTF.

V usage is TRBV19 and J usage is TRBJ2-1; TRBD2 might be the D (6 bases). The CDR3 contains 15 residues. CDR1 is LNHDA, CDR2 SQIVND, per germline (reference sequence). The V end lost 5 bases, the J end lost 3 bases, and 14 bases lay between the germline ends. The CDR3 nucleotides read TGTGCCAGTAGTGGAGGGACCGCCGTCTACAATGAGCAGTTCTTC. Protein sequence: CASSGGTAVYNEQFF. The complete variable domain, with remaining parts taken from reference TRBV19 and TRBJ2-1, reads DGGITQSPKYLFRKEGQNVTLSCEQNLNHDAMYWYRQDPGQGLRLIYYSQIVNDFQKGDIAEGYSVSREKKESFPLTVTSAQKNPTAFYLCASSGGTAVYNEQFFGPGTRLTVL.

The chain links TRBV4-2 to TRBJ2-7; TRBD1 or TRBD2 may be the D gene (5 bases each). The CDR3 runs to 16 residues. V lost 1 base and J 5 bases, leaving 18 bases between the germline ends. Per the germline V gene, CDR1 is LGHNA and CDR2 is YNFKEQ. CDR3 in DNA: TGTGCCAGCAGCCAAGCTGGGACCCCGACCACGGACGAGCAGTACTTC. It is translated as CASSQAGTPTTDEQYF.

J is TRBJ2-1 and V is TRBV4-2, with D tentatively TRBD2 (6 bases). The CDR3 has 16 amino acids. V was clipped by 4 bases and J by 7 bases, with 20 bases between them. Per the germline V gene, CDR1 is LGHNA and CDR2 is YNFKEQ. CDR3 in DNA: TGTGCCAGCAGCCCTATAATGACTAGTCCAACGAATGAGCAGTTCTTC. It is translated as CASSPIMTSPTNEQFF.

The J gene is TRBJ2-7, the V gene TRBV7-2; the D gene is possibly TRBD1 (6 bases). Per the germline V gene, CDR1 is SGHTA and CDR2 is FQGNSA. The V and J ends lost 5 bases and 5 bases respectively, with 22 bases between them. The CDR3 runs 16 residues. The CDR3 loop reads CASSPMGAPSRHEQYF. DNA of the CDR3: TGTGCCAGCAGCCCGATGGGGGCCCCTTCCCGGCACGAGCAGTACTTC.

This clone was detected only once. The chain recombines TRBV7-9 with TRBJ2-2, with unresolved D. The V and J ends lost 3 bases and 3 bases respectively, with 8 bases between them. Germline V gives CDR1 SEHNR, CDR2 FQNEAQ (reference sequence). The CDR3 runs to 14 residues. Written as DNA, the CDR3 is TGTGCCAGCAGCTTCGAGGCCTACACCGGGGAGCTGTTTTTT. Translating gives CASSFEAYTGELFF.

There are many counts of this clone. The sample carries other DNA sequences with the same CDR3. V and J are TRBV5-1 and TRBJ1-4; D is possibly TRBD1 (6 bases). This CDR3 spans 15 amino acids. Germline V gives CDR1 SGHRS, CDR2 YFSETQ. The V end was cut by 5 bases, the J end by 5 bases, with 16 bases between. CDR3 residues: CASSSPGQPNEKLFF. The CDR3 DNA reads TGCGCCAGCAGTTCCCCCGGACAGCCCAATGAAAAACTGTTTTTT.